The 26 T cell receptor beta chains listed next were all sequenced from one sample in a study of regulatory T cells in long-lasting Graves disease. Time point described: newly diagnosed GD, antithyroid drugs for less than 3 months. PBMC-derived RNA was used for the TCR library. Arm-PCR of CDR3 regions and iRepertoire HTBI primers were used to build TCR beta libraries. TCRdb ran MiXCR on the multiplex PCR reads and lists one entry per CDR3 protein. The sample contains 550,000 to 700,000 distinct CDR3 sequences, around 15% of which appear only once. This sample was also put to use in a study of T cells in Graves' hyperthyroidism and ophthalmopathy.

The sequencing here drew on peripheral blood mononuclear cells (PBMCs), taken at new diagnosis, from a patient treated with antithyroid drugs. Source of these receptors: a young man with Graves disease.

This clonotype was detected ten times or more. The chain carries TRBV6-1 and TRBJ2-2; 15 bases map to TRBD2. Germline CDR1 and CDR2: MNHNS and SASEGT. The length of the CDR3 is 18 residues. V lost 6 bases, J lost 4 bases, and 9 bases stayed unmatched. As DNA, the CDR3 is TGTGCCAGCAGCCGGACTAGCGGGAGGGCCCAAGGCACCGGGGAGCTGTTTTTT. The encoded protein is CASSRTSGRAQGTGELFF.

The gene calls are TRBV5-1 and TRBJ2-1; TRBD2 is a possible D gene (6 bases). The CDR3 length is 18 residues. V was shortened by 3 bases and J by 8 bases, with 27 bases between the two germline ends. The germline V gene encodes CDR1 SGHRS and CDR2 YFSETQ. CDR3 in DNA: TGCGCCAGCAGCTACGGGACCCGCGGGGAGCTGAGCAGGGATGAGCAGTTCTTC. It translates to CASSYGTRGELSRDEQFF.

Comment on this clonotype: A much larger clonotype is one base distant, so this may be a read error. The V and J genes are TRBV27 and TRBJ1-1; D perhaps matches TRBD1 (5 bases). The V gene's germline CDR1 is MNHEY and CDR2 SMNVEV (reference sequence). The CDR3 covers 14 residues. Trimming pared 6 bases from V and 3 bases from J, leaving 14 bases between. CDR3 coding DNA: TGTGCCAGCAGCGGGGAACTCAGGGACACTGAAGCTTTCTTT. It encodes CASSGELRDTEAFF.

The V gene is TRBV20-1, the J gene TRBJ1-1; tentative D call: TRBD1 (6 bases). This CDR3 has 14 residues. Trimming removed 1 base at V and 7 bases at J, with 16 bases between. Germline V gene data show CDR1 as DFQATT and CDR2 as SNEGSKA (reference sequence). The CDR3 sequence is CSARVEGRRGEAFF. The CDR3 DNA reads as TGCAGTGCTAGAGTAGAGGGACGCAGGGGTGAAGCTTTCTTT.

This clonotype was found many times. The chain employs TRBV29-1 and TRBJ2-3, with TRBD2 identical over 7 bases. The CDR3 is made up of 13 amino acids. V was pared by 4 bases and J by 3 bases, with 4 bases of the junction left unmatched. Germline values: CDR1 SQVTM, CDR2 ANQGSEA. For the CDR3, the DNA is TGCAGCGTTGGAGGCGGGAGTACAGATACGCAGTATTTT. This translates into CSVGGGSTDTQYF.

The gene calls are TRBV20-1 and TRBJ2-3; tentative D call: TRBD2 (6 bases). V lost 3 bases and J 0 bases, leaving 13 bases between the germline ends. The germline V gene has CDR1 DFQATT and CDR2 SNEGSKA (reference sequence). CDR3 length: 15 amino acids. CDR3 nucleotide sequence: TGCAGTGCTAGTTCCTTGGCGGGAAGCACAGATACGCAGTATTTT. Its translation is CSASSLAGSTDTQYF.

CDR3 amino acids: CASSQGPGTGAFF. For the CDR3, the DNA is TGCGCCAGCAGCCAAGGCCCCGGGACGGGAGCTTTCTTT. This sequence joins TRBV4-1 and TRBJ1-1; perhaps TRBD1 as D (5 bases). This CDR3 contains 13 residues. Trimming removed 1 base at V and 10 bases at J, with 13 bases between. CDR1 and CDR2 from the germline V gene are MGHRA and YSYEKL.

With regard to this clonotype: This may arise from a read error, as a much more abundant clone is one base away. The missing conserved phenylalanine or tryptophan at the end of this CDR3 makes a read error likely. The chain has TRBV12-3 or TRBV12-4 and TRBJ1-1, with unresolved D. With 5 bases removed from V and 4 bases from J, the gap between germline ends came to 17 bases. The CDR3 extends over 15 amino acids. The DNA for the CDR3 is TGTGCCAGCAGTCTCCCCCGAACGGCGGGCACTGAAGCTTTCTGT. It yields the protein CASSLPRTAGTEAFC.

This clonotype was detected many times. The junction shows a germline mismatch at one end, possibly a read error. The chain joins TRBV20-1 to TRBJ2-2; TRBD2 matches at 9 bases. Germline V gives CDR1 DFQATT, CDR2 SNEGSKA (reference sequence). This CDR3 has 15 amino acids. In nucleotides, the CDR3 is TGCGGTGCTAGAGTTAGCAGCGGGAGGACCGGGGAGCTGTTTTTT. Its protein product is CGARVSSGRTGELFF.

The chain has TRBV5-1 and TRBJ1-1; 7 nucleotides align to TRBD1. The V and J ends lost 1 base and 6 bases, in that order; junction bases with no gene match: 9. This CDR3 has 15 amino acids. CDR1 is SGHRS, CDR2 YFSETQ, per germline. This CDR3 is CASSLRGPTSAEAFF. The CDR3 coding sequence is TGCGCCAGCAGCTTGAGGGGGCCGACGTCGGCTGAAGCTTTCTTT.

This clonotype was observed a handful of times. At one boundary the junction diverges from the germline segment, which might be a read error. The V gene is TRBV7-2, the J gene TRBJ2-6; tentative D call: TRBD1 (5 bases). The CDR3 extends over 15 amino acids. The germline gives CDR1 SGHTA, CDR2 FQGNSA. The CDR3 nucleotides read TGTGCCAGCAGCTTCCCGAACTCTGGGGCCAACGCCCTGACTTTC. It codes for CASSFPNSGANALTF. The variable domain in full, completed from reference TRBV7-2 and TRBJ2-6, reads GAGVSQSPSNKVTEKGKDVELRCDPISGHTALYWYRQSLGQGLEFLIYFQGNSAPDKSGLPSDRFSAERTGGSVSTLTIQRTQQEDSAVYLCASSFPNSGANALTFGAGSRLTVL.

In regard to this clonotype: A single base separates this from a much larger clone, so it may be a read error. The CDR3 is CTSSPSGQGNTEAFF. The DNA for the CDR3 is TGTACCAGCAGCCCCTCGGGACAGGGGAACACTGAAGCTTTCTTT. The chain has TRBV7-8 and TRBJ1-1; 9 bases align to TRBD1. The CDR3 totals 15 residues. From germline, CDR1 is SGHVS and CDR2 FQNEAQ.

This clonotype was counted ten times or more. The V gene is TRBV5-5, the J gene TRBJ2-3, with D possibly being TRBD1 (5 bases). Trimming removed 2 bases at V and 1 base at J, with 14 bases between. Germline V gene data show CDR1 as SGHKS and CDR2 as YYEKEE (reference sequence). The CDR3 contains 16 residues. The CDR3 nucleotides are TGTGCCAGCAGCTTTCTGGGCAGGGTCGGCACAGATACGCAGTATTTT. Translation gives CASSFLGRVGTDTQYF.

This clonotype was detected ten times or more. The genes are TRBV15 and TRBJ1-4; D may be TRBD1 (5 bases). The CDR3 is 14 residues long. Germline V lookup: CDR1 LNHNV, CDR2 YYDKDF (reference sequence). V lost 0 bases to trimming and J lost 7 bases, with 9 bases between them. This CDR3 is CATSRDREGEKLFF. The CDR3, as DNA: TGTGCCACCAGCAGAGACAGGGAAGGTGAAAAACTGTTTTTT.

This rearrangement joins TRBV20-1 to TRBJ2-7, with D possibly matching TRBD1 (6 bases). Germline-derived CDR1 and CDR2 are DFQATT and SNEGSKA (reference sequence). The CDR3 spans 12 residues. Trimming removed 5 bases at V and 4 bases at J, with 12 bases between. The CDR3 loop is CSAWGQGYEQYF. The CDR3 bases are TGCAGTGCTTGGGGACAAGGTTACGAGCAGTACTTC.

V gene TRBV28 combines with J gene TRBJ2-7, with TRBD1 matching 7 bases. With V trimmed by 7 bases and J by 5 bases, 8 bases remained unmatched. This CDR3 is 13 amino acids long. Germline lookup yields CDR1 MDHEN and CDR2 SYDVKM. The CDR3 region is CASTLDRSNEQYF. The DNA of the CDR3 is TGTGCCAGCACCTTGGACAGGTCAAACGAGCAGTACTTC. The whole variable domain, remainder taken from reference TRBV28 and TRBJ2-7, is DVKVTQSSRYLVKRTGEKVFLECVQDMDHENMFWYRQDPGLGLRLIYFSYDVKMKEKGDIPEGYSVSREKKERFSLILESASTNQTSMYLCASTLDRSNEQYFGPGTRLTVT.

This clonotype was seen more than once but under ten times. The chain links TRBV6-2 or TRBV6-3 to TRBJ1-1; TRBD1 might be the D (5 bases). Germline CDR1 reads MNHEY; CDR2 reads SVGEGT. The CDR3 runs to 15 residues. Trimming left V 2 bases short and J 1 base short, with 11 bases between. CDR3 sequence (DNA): TGTGCCAGCAGTTACGGGGGACGTTGGAACACTGAAGCTTTCTTT. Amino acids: CASSYGGRWNTEAFF.

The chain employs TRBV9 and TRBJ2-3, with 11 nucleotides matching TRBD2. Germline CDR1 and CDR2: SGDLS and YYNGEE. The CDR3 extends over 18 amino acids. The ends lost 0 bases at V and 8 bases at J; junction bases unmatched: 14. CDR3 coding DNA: TGTGCCAGCAGCGTAGCGAAGGCTAGCGGGAGGCCAGGCGGTACGCAGTATTTT. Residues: CASSVAKASGRPGGTQYF. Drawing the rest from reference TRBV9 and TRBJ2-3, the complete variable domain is DSGVTQTPKHLITATGQRVTLRCSPRSGDLSVYWYQQSLDQGLQFLIQYYNGEERAKGNILERFSAQQFPDLHSELNLSSLELGDSALYFCASSVAKASGRPGGTQYFGPGTRLTVL.

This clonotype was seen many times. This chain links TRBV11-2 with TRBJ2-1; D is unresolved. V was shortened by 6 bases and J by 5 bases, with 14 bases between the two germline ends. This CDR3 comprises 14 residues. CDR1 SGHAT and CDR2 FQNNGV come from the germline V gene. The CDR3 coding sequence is TGTGCCAGCAGATCAATCCGGCCTCACAATGAGCAGTTCTTC. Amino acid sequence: CASRSIRPHNEQFF. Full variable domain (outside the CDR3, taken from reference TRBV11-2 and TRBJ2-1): EAGVAQSPRYKIIEKRQSVAFWCNPISGHATLYWYQQILGQGPKLLIQFQNNGVVDDSQLPKDRFSAERLKGVDSTLKIQPAKLEDSAVYLCASRSIRPHNEQFFGPGTRLTVL.

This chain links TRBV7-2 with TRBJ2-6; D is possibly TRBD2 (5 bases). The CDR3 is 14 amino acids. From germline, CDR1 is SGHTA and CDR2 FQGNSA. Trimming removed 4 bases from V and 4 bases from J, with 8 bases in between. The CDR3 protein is CASSSSMGANVLTF. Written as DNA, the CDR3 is TGTGCCAGCAGCTCTAGCATGGGGGCCAACGTCCTGACTTTC.

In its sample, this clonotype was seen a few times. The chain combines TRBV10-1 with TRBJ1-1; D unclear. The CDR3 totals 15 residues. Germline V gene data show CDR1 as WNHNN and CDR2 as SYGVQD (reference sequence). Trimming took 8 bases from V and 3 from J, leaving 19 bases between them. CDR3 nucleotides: TGCGCCAGCTCGGCTTCGGAAATTCAGGACACTGAAGCTTTCTTT. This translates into CASSASEIQDTEAFF.

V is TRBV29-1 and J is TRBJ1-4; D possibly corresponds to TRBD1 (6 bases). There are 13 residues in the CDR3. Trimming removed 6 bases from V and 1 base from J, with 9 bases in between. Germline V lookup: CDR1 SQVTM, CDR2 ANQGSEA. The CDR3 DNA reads TGCAGCGTCTCGGACAGAACTAATGAAAAACTGTTTTTT. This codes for CSVSDRTNEKLFF.

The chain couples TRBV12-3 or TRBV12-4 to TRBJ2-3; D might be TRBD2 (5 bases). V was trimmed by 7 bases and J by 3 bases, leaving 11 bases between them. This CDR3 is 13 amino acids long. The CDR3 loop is CASNGESTDTQYF. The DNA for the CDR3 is TGTGCCAGCAACGGGGAGTCGACAGATACGCAGTATTTT.

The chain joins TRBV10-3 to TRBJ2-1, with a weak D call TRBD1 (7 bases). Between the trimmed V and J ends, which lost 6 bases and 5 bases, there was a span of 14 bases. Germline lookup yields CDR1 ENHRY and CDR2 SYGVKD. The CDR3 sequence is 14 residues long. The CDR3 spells CAISPQGGHNEQFF. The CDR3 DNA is TGTGCCATCAGCCCCCAGGGGGGACACAATGAGCAGTTCTTC.

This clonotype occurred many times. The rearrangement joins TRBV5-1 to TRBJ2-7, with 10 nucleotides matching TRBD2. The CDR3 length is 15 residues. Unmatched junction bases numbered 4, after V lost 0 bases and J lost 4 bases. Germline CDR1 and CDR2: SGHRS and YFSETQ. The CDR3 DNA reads TGCGCCAGCAGCTTGGAACTAGCGGGATTGTACGAGCAGTACTTC. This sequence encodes CASSLELAGLYEQYF.

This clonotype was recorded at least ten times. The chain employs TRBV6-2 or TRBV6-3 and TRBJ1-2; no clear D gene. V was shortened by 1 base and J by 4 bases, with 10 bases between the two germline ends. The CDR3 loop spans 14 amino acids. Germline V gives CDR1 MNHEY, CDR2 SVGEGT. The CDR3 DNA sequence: TGTGCCAGCAGTTACTTCGAGGATACCTATGGCTACACCTTC. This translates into CASSYFEDTYGYTF.